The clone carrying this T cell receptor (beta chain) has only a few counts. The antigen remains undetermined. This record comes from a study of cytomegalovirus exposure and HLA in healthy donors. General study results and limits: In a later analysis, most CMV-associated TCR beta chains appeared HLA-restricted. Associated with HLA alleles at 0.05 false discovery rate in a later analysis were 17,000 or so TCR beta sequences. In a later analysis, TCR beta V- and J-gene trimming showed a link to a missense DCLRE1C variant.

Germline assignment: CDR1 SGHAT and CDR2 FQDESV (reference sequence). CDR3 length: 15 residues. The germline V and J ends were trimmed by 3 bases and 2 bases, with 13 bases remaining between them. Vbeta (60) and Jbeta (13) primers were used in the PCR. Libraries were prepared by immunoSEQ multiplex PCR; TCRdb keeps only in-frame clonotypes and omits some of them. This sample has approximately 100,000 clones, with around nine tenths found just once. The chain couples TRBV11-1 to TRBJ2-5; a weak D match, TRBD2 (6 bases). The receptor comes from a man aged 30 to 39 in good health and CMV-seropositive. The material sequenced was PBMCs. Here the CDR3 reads CASSFNPSAQETQYF. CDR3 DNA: TGTGCCAGCAGCTTTAACCCTAGCGCTCAAGAGACCCAGTACTTC.